This T cell receptor beta chain was profiled in a study of shared clonotypes between healthy human individuals. Turning to the study itself: The study enrolled two women and a few men aged 18 to 49. CD4 naive cells filled three plates per donor, CD4 memory three, CD8 naive two and CD8 memory one.

Sequencing used immunoSEQ multiplex PCR; TCRdb keeps in-frame clones, though not all of them. The sample includes about 2.1 million clones, just under 95% of them seen just once. V shed 4 bases and J shed 4 bases, with 8 bases lying between them. The CDR3 runs to 12 residues. CDR1 and CDR2 (germline): LNHDA, SQIVND (reference sequence). The study, taken as a whole, reports: Among the subsets, naive ones generally showed larger estimated richness than memory ones.

Details on this clone: Its matching antigen is unknown.

Terminally differentiated effector memory CD45RA+ cells were excluded by CCR7 positive selection of CD45RO-negative cells. This TCR derives from a man aged 18 to 30 in good health. Some clones in this sample may be carry-over from other donors' samples. This rearrangement joins TRBV19 to TRBJ2-7; either TRBD1 or TRBD2 may fit D (5 bases each). Input material: naive CD8+ T cells from PBMCs. CDR3 sequence (DNA): TGTGCCAGTAGTACGGGACCATACGAGCAGTACTTC. Translating gives CASSTGPYEQYF.